This T cell receptor beta chain is drawn from a study of blood T cell repertoires in COVID-19. Study-wide context: Donors in the United States, Italy and Spain gave samples during acute or convalescent COVID-19. From T cells, B-cell-depleted T cells, or PBMCs came the material, which was cDNA or gDNA.

Original analysis: How many nucleated cells were present was estimated from reference gene primer amplification. The assay was immunoSEQ multiplex PCR, and TCRdb's table has in-frame clones only and misses some. V, J and clone size are those of that table, while D and trimming were read from the DNA. This repertoire shows about 240,000 clones, 70% to 85% found once; its top ten account for around 9.9%. Germline V gives CDR1 MGHRA, CDR2 YSYEKL. The CDR3 covers 15 residues. The V end was cut by 4 bases, the J end by 0 bases, with 9 bases between. Sequencing was performed on peripheral blood. The chain uses TRBV4-1 and TRBJ1-4; no firm D call. The receptor comes from a woman older than 75 with acute or convalescent COVID-19. Here the CDR3 DNA reads TGCGCCAGCAGCCGCGACACAGCAACTAATGAAAAACTGTTTTTT. Residues: CASSRDTATNEKLFF.